These 22 T cell receptor beta chains were all obtained from the same sample, sequenced in a study of T-cell reconstitution after alpha-beta-depleted transplantation in children. The TCRbeta library was prepared with unique molecular identifiers. A single record per CDR3 protein comes from TCRdb applying MiXCR to the PCR reads. The sample consists of about 540,000 distinct CDR3 sequences, 18% of them appearing once. This material consisted of PBMCs from the stem cell graft donor, taken from the stem cell graft. Every receptor here comes from a human donor who donated a stem cell graft to a child with acute lymphoblastic leukemia.

This chain connects TRBV5-1 to TRBJ1-1; possible D gene TRBD1, 5 bases. The germline V and J ends were trimmed by 5 bases and 1 base, with 18 bases remaining between them. CDR1 is SGHRS and CDR2 is YFSETQ in the germline V gene. This CDR3 has 16 residues. CDR3 in amino acids: CASSSGTPSRNTEAFF. CDR3 DNA sequence: TGCGCCAGCAGTTCCGGGACCCCCAGCCGGAACACTGAAGCTTTCTTT.

This clonotype appeared a few times. The gene calls are TRBV25-1 and TRBJ1-1, with D unclear. Between the trimmed V and J ends, which lost 4 bases and 0 bases, there was a span of 9 bases. Germline V gene sequence: CDR1 MGHDK, CDR2 SYGVNS. The CDR3 sequence is 14 residues long. Here the CDR3 reads CASSVDFLNTEAFF. The DNA for the CDR3 is TGTGCCAGCAGTGTGGACTTTTTGAACACTGAAGCTTTCTTT.

The chain couples TRBV12-3 or TRBV12-4 to TRBJ1-2; D is unclear. V was shortened by 3 bases and J by 7 bases, with 12 bases between the two germline ends. This CDR3 comprises 13 residues. CDR3 amino acids: CASSFAEFSGYTF. CDR3 DNA: TGTGCCAGCAGTTTTGCGGAGTTTTCTGGCTACACCTTC.

Only a few counts were recorded for this clonotype. The chain has TRBV5-1 and TRBJ2-7, with D perhaps TRBD2 (5 bases). CDR3 length equals 12 residues. From germline, CDR1 is SGHRS and CDR2 YFSETQ. With 7 bases removed from V and 3 bases from J, the gap between germline ends came to 11 bases. The CDR3 sequence is CASARDNYEQYF. The CDR3 DNA sequence: TGCGCCAGCGCGAGGGATAACTACGAGCAGTACTTC.

The chain uses TRBV9 and TRBJ2-7; 13 bases agree with TRBD2. The CDR3 sequence is 15 residues long. The V gene's germline CDR1 is SGDLS and CDR2 YYNGEE. J was trimmed by 6 bases and V by 4 bases; bases with no gene match: 7. The DNA for the CDR3 is TGTGCCAGCAGCCCTTGGACTAGCGGGAGCTCCGAGCAGTACTTC. Its protein is CASSPWTSGSSEQYF.

This clonotype has just a few counts. The chain links TRBV6-2 or TRBV6-3 to TRBJ2-5; D ambiguous. The V and J ends lost 6 bases and 7 bases respectively, with 18 bases between them. Germline V gives CDR1 MNHEY, CDR2 SVGEGT. The CDR3 length is 14 residues. This CDR3 reads CASRARRLEGTQYF. In DNA, the CDR3 is TGTGCCAGCAGGGCCCGGCGGCTCGAAGGGACCCAGTACTTC.

This clonotype has at least ten counts. This chain connects TRBV29-1 to TRBJ2-7; 8 bases are a match to TRBD1. J gave up 3 bases and V 7 bases, and 11 bases lay outside the gene matches. The CDR3 length is 14 residues. Germline-derived CDR1 and CDR2 are SQVTM and ANQGSEA. CDR3 loop: CSAETGTGDYEQYF. The CDR3 region has the DNA TGCAGCGCCGAAACCGGGACAGGTGACTACGAGCAGTACTTC.

The chain is built from TRBV5-1 and TRBJ2-1, with D unclear. Germline V CDR1 and CDR2: SGHRS, YFSETQ. Trimming removed 2 bases at V and 2 bases at J, with 11 bases between. The CDR3 is 15 residues long. The CDR3 is CASSFPRTTYNEQFF. The DNA for the CDR3 is TGCGCCAGCAGCTTTCCCCGAACTACCTACAATGAGCAGTTCTTC.

This clonotype was detected a few times. V usage is TRBV11-1 and J usage is TRBJ1-2, with 11 bases matching TRBD1. V lost 5 bases to trimming and J lost 4 bases; unmatched junction nucleotides: 6. From germline, CDR1 is SGHAT and CDR2 FQDESV (reference sequence). The CDR3 consists of 15 residues. CDR3: CASSLNGQGAYGYTF. The CDR3 DNA sequence: TGTGCCAGCAGCCTAAACGGACAGGGGGCCTATGGCTACACCTTC.

The rearrangement links TRBV12-3 or TRBV12-4 to TRBJ1-1, with no clear D. This CDR3 is built from 14 residues. V lost 3 bases to trimming and J lost 3 bases, with 11 bases between them. CDR3 in DNA: TGTGCCAGCAGTTTTCGACGGGGATACACTGAAGCTTTCTTT. It is translated as CASSFRRGYTEAFF.

This clonotype was counted only a few times. V gene TRBV4-2 combines with J gene TRBJ2-5, with D possibly matching TRBD2 (6 bases). This CDR3 spans 16 amino acids. The V and J ends lost 1 base and 3 bases respectively, with 15 bases between them. In germline, CDR1 is LGHNA, CDR2 YNFKEQ. The CDR3 DNA is TGTGCCAGCAGCCAAGGGACGGGAGATTTCAAAGAGACCCAGTACTTC. This sequence encodes CASSQGTGDFKETQYF.

V is TRBV25-1 and J is TRBJ2-7, with a possible D match to TRBD1 (6 bases). Per the germline V gene, CDR1 is MGHDK and CDR2 is SYGVNS. The CDR3 is 13 residues long. V was trimmed by 6 bases and J by 0 bases, leaving 9 bases between them. CDR3 DNA: TGTGCCAGCAGAGGACAGATCTCCTACGAGCAGTACTTC. It is translated as CASRGQISYEQYF.

This clonotype was observed a handful of times. The chain joins TRBV11-2 to TRBJ1-5; 10 bases line up with TRBD1. CDR3 length: 15 residues. Germline loops: CDR1 SGHAT, CDR2 FQNNGV. V dropped 1 base and J dropped 7; count of bases not matched to a gene: 4. The CDR3 sequence: CASSLGRDRGQPQHF. CDR3 bases: TGTGCCAGCAGCTTAGGCCGGGACAGGGGCCAGCCCCAGCATTTT.

This chain connects TRBV20-1 to TRBJ2-1, with 12 bases fitting TRBD2. V shed 1 base and J 8 bases; nucleotides not matched to a gene: 3. The CDR3 consists of 14 residues. Per the germline V gene, CDR1 is DFQATT and CDR2 is SNEGSKA (reference sequence). CDR3 sequence: CSARGRLAGDEQFF. The CDR3, as DNA: TGCAGTGCTAGAGGGCGACTAGCGGGAGATGAGCAGTTCTTC.

This clonotype has more than one count but fewer than ten. This chain connects TRBV9 to TRBJ1-2; 9 bases map to TRBD1. The germline V gene encodes CDR1 SGDLS and CDR2 YYNGEE. The V and J ends lost 0 bases and 2 bases, in that order; junction bases with no gene match: 2. The CDR3 has 15 residues. The CDR3 loop is CASSVGGTGNYGYTF. DNA for the CDR3: TGTGCCAGCAGCGTAGGAGGGACAGGGAACTATGGCTACACCTTC.

This clonotype was detected only a few times. The chain is built from TRBV18 and TRBJ2-2; 8 nucleotides line up with TRBD2. CDR3 length equals 15 residues. The V gene end was trimmed by 3 bases and the J gene end by 5 bases; junction bases not matched to a gene: 5. Germline V gene sequence: CDR1 KGHSH, CDR2 LQKENI. CDR3 in amino acids: CASSPGLAWTGELFF. The DNA of the CDR3 is TGTGCCAGCTCACCTGGACTAGCATGGACCGGGGAGCTGTTTTTT.

The chain has TRBV6-5 and TRBJ2-2; 11 bases align to TRBD2. Losses at the gene ends were 4 bases for V and 11 bases for J; bases not matched to a gene: 15. Germline V lookup: CDR1 MNHEY, CDR2 SVGAGI. The CDR3 is 17 residues long. The CDR3: CASSLAPLAGGMRELFF. CDR3 DNA sequence: TGTGCCAGCAGTTTAGCCCCTCTAGCGGGAGGAATGCGAGAGCTGTTTTTT.

The sample holds a few counts of this clonotype. The chain recombines TRBV6-1 with TRBJ2-7; 10 positions match TRBD2. V shed 1 base and J 6 bases; nucleotides not matched to a gene: 6. Germline V CDR1 and CDR2: MNHNS, SASEGT. The CDR3 totals 15 residues. CDR3 sequence (DNA): TGTGCCAGCAGTGAAGGGCTAGCGGGAGAGTTCGAGCAGTACTTC. Translation gives CASSEGLAGEFEQYF.

This rearrangement joins TRBV12-3 or TRBV12-4 to TRBJ2-3; D gene unclear. Trimming cost V 6 bases and J 2 bases, with 6 bases left between them. This CDR3 is built from 12 residues. Here the CDR3 reads CASRAYTDTQYF. CDR3 coding DNA: TGTGCCAGCAGAGCCTACACAGATACGCAGTATTTT.

This chain uses TRBV18 with TRBJ2-7; D is possibly TRBD2 (5 bases). Germline V gene data show CDR1 as KGHSH and CDR2 as LQKENI. The length of the CDR3 is 14 residues. The V end was cut by 10 bases, the J end by 0 bases, with 16 bases between. For the CDR3, the DNA is TGTGCCACCCCGAGGGAGACGGTCTCCTACGAGCAGTACTTC. Its translation: CATPRETVSYEQYF.

The chain employs TRBV29-1 and TRBJ1-1; TRBD1 aligns across 11 bases. Losses at the gene ends were 7 bases for V and 1 base for J; bases not matched to a gene: 5. Germline values: CDR1 SQVTM, CDR2 ANQGSEA. The length of the CDR3 is 14 residues. CDR3 in amino acids: CSDGTGGENTEAFF. The CDR3 nucleotides read TGCAGCGACGGGACAGGGGGAGAGAACACTGAAGCTTTCTTT.

V usage is TRBV20-1 and J usage is TRBJ1-4; no clear D gene. The CDR3 is 11 amino acids. CDR1 and CDR2 from the germline V gene are DFQATT and SNEGSKA (reference sequence). Trimming took off 5 bases at V and 8 bases at J, with 9 bases between the two ends. CDR3 protein: CSAFGREKLFF. DNA of the CDR3: TGCAGTGCTTTTGGGAGGGAAAAACTGTTTTTT.